This T cell receptor beta chain derives from a study of beta chain features in type 1 diabetes. Overall study findings and caveats: There was a moderate but significant shortening of TCRB CDR3s in all four CD4+ subsets of Type 1 diabetes patients. PCR might favor shorter templates, equally in patients and controls.

This clone was recorded a few times. As yet, its antigen is unknown. The ends were cut back, 0 bases at V and 3 bases at J, with 9 bases in the middle. Per germline, CDR1 SGHRS and CDR2 YFSETQ. This CDR3 comprises 15 residues. The entirety of the isolated RNA underwent reverse transcription, so expressed TCRB transcripts were sequenced. Clones were sequenced by immunoSEQ multiplex PCR, and TCRdb holds only the in-frame ones, with some missing. The sample yields approximately 150,000 clones, about 10% seen once. The rearrangement links TRBV5-1 to TRBJ2-2, with D unresolved. The clonotype was recovered from a man younger than 35 in good health. Sequencing was carried out using naive CD4+ T cells from blood. The CDR3 DNA is TGCGCCAGCAGCTTGGACAGTGGGTACACCGGGGAGCTGTTTTTT. It encodes CASSLDSGYTGELFF.